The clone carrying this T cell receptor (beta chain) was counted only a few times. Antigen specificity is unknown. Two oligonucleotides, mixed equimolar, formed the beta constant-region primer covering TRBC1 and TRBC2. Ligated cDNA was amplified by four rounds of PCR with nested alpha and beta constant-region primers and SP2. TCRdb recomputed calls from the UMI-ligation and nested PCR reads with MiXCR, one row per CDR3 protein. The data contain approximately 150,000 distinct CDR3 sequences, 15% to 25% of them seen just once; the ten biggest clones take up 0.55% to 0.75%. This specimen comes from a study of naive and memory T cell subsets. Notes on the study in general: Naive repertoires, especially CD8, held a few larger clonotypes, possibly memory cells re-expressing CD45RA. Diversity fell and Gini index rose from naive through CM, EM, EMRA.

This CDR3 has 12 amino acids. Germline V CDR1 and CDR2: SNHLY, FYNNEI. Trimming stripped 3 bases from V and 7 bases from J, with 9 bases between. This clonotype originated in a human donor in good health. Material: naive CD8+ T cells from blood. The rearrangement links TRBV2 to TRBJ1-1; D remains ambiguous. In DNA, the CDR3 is TGTGCCAGCAGTGACACCCTCAGTGAAGCTTTCTTT. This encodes CASSDTLSEAFF.